Below are 28 T cell receptor beta chains sequenced from a single sample in a study of blood T cells in healthy people across ages. Next came a second PCR, run for roughly 6 to 11 cycles, which used a sample-barcoded 5' primer along with a J-beta primer mix. TCRdb reprocessed the 5' RACE reads via MiXCR and lists one record per CDR3 protein. The sample lists 800,000 to 900,000 distinct CDR3 sequences, 62% occurring once. Sequenced sample: blood. These receptors were collected from a man aged 25-40 years in good health.

The genes are TRBV4-3 and TRBJ2-1, with 9 bases aligning to TRBD2. Germline CDR1 reads LGHNA; CDR2 reads YSLEER. CDR3 length equals 16 residues. The ends lost 1 base at V and 8 bases at J; junction bases unmatched: 9. The CDR3 here is CASSQAAGGRRDEQFF. In DNA form, the CDR3 reads TGCGCCAGCAGCCAAGCGGCGGGGGGGCGAAGGGATGAGCAGTTCTTC.

V and J are TRBV12-3 or TRBV12-4 and TRBJ2-5; 8 bases are a match to TRBD2. The J call may not be correct, given that the DNA end is closer to TRBJ2-7. The CDR3 has 15 residues. The CDR3 spells CASSFVAGGKYEQYF. In DNA, the CDR3 is TGTGCCAGCAGTTTCGTGGCGGGGGGTAAATACGAGCAGTACTTC.

This clonotype was picked up a small number of times. The chain joins TRBV7-2 to TRBJ2-5; TRBD1 agrees at 9 bases. V shed 5 bases, J shed 2 bases, and the junction held 9 bases outside the gene matches. The CDR3 extends over 16 amino acids. Germline values: CDR1 SGHTA, CDR2 FQGNSA. CDR3 residues: CASSIGRDRVQETQYF. In DNA, the CDR3 is TGTGCCAGCAGCATAGGGCGGGACAGGGTTCAAGAGACCCAGTACTTC.

In this sample, this clonotype turned up a few times. The rearrangement uses TRBV4-2 and TRBJ2-7, with D unclear. The V end lost 0 bases, the J end lost 6 bases, and 9 bases lay between the germline ends. This CDR3 is built from 13 residues. Germline V gene lookup returns CDR1 LGHNA and CDR2 YNFKEQ. In nucleotides, the CDR3 is TGTGCCAGCAGCCAAGATCTCGTGGGCGAGCAGTACTTC. Translation: CASSQDLVGEQYF.

The chain combines TRBV7-3 with TRBJ2-4; 7 nucleotides line up with TRBD1. The DNA end is more similar to TRBJ2-5, so the J call may be wrong. Per germline, CDR1 SGHTA and CDR2 FQGTGA. The CDR3 runs 15 residues. CDR3 nucleotide sequence: TGTGCCAGCAGCCCGTGGGACAGTCCCCAAGAGACCCAGTACTTC. It yields the protein CASSPWDSPQETQYF.

V gene TRBV28 combines with J gene TRBJ2-7; D not resolved. Trimming removed 2 bases at V and 4 bases at J, with 12 bases between. The CDR3 has 14 amino acids. CDR1 is MDHEN and CDR2 is SYDVKM in the germline V gene. CDR3: CASSLQAVRYEQYF. CDR3 DNA sequence: TGTGCCAGCAGTTTACAGGCAGTTAGATACGAGCAGTACTTC.

The chain carries TRBV3-1 and TRBJ1-2; 9 bases fit TRBD1. The V segment lost 1 base and the J segment 8 bases; nucleotides outside the gene matches: 14. Germline V lookup: CDR1 LGHDT, CDR2 YNNKEL (reference sequence). This CDR3 has 17 residues. CDR3 coding DNA: TGTGCCAGCAGCCAAGCCCCCGGGACAGGGAGAGTGAAAGGCTACACCTTC. Translated: CASSQAPGTGRVKGYTF. Looking up the rest from reference TRBV3-1 and TRBJ1-2 gives the full variable domain: DTAVSQTPKYLVTQMGNDKSIKCEQNLGHDTMYWYKQDSKKFLKIMFSYNNKELIINETVPNRFSPKSPDKAHLNLHINSLELGDSAVYFCASSQAPGTGRVKGYTFGSGTRLTVV.

The rearrangement joins TRBV6-6 to TRBJ2-5; 7 bases fit TRBD2. Per germline, CDR1 MNHNY and CDR2 SVGAGI (reference sequence). The CDR3 totals 12 residues. The junction had 3 bases not matched to a gene; V was cut back by 5 bases and J by 6 bases. The CDR3 protein is CASSMGGKTQYF. The CDR3 DNA reads as TGTGCCAGCAGTATGGGGGGGAAGACCCAGTACTTC.

The table lists this clonotype with a few counts. The gene calls are TRBV5-1 and TRBJ2-7; a weak D match, TRBD1 (6 bases). V gave up 0 bases and J gave up 0 bases, with 10 bases separating them. CDR3 length: 15 residues. Germline V gene sequence: CDR1 SGHRS, CDR2 YFSETQ. The CDR3 DNA follows: TGCGCCAGCAGCTTGGCCAGGGGAGCCTCCTACGAGCAGTACTTC. This gives the protein CASSLARGASYEQYF. The entire variable domain, with the rest obtained from reference TRBV5-1 and TRBJ2-7, is as follows: KAGVTQTPRYLIKTRGQQVTLSCSPISGHRSVSWYQQTPGQGLQFLFEYFSETQRNKGNFPGRFSGRQFSNSRSEMNVSTLELGDSALYLCASSLARGASYEQYFGPGTRLTVT.

This sequence joins TRBV15 and TRBJ1-4, with D possibly being TRBD1 (5 bases). V lost 1 base, J lost 6 bases, and 12 bases lay in between. Germline V gene sequence: CDR1 LNHNV, CDR2 YYDKDF (reference sequence). This CDR3 comprises 15 residues. The CDR3 protein is CATSRAGRVDEKLFF. The CDR3 nucleotides read TGTGCCACCAGCAGAGCAGGGCGGGTAGATGAAAAACTGTTTTTT. The full variable domain, rest sourced from reference TRBV15 and TRBJ1-4, is DAMVIQNPRYQVTQFGKPVTLSCSQTLNHNVMYWYQQKSSQAPKLLFHYYDKDFNNEADTPDNFQSRRPNTSFCFLDIRSPGLGDTAMYLCATSRAGRVDEKLFFGSGTQLSVL.

The chain is built from TRBV6-5 and TRBJ2-1; no clear D. The CDR3 loop spans 13 amino acids. The germline V gene encodes CDR1 MNHEY and CDR2 SVGAGI. V was trimmed by 0 bases and J by 5 bases, leaving 5 bases between them. DNA of the CDR3: TGTGCCAGCAGTTACTCAGAGAACAATGAGCAGTTCTTC. Translated: CASSYSENNEQFF.

V usage is TRBV29-1 and J usage is TRBJ1-2; no reliable D call. CDR1 and CDR2 from the germline V gene are SQVTM and ANQGSEA. The CDR3 contains 12 residues. V lost 3 bases, J lost 5 bases, and 10 bases lay in between. CDR3 residues: CSVDTGWYGYTF. The CDR3 DNA is TGCAGCGTTGATACGGGGTGGTATGGCTACACCTTC.

The rearrangement joins TRBV7-2 to TRBJ2-2; D could derive from TRBD1 or TRBD2 (6 bases each). CDR3 length: 16 amino acids. The V gene's germline CDR1 is SGHTA and CDR2 FQGNSA. The germline V and J ends were trimmed by 5 bases and 4 bases, with 17 bases remaining between them. The CDR3 sequence: CASSPVGGLVTGELFF. CDR3 sequence (DNA): TGTGCCAGCAGCCCGGTTGGGGGGCTGGTCACCGGGGAGCTGTTTTTT.

V is TRBV29-1 and J is TRBJ1-1; D may be TRBD1 (5 bases). The CDR3 is 15 amino acids. The V and J ends lost 4 bases and 10 bases respectively, with 25 bases between them. Germline loops: CDR1 SQVTM, CDR2 ANQGSEA. The CDR3 nucleotides read TGCAGCGTTGGAACCGGGGTGGATGGGGCTGCCGGAGCTTTCTTT. Its translation: CSVGTGVDGAAGAFF.

The chain carries TRBV5-5 and TRBJ2-5, with D unclear. With 4 bases removed from V and 6 bases from J, the gap between germline ends came to 16 bases. The CDR3 sequence is 14 residues long. The germline CDR1 and CDR2 sequences are SGHKS and YYEKEE (reference sequence). This CDR3 reads CASSPVTTSKTQYF. The CDR3 DNA reads TGTGCCAGCAGCCCGGTCACAACCTCGAAGACCCAGTACTTC.

The rearrangement links TRBV12-3 or TRBV12-4 to TRBJ2-3; tentative D call: TRBD2 (5 bases). Trimming shortened V by 7 bases and J by 5 bases, and 13 bases separated the two germline ends. CDR3 length: 13 residues. This CDR3 reads CASMDWSLDTQYF. DNA of the CDR3: TGTGCCAGCATGGACTGGTCGTTAGATACGCAGTATTTT.

V gene TRBV29-1 combines with J gene TRBJ2-7; TRBD1 is a possible D gene (5 bases). Deletions cut 1 base from V and 3 bases from J, with 7 bases between. This CDR3 is built from 12 residues. Germline values: CDR1 SQVTM, CDR2 ANQGSEA. This CDR3 is CSVEGTLYEQYF. CDR3 in DNA: TGCAGCGTTGAAGGGACACTCTACGAGCAGTACTTC.

The count of this clonotype is one. The chain couples TRBV20-1 to TRBJ2-2; TRBD2 matches 9 bases. CDR1 and CDR2 from the germline V gene are DFQATT and SNEGSKA (reference sequence). J lost 0 bases, V lost 1 base, and 6 bases had no gene match. The CDR3 length is 17 residues. The CDR3 region is CSARGLAGQTNTGELFF. In DNA, the CDR3 is TGCAGTGCTAGAGGGCTAGCGGGGCAAACGAACACCGGGGAGCTGTTTTTT.

With regard to this clonotype: One end of the junction varies from germline; a read error may be responsible. The CDR3 sequence is CAISHRQGPRGTEAFF. The CDR3 DNA reads TGTGCCATCAGCCACCGACAGGGGCCTCGGGGCACTGAGGCTTTCTTT. The genes are TRBV10-3 and TRBJ1-1, with 8 bases lining up with TRBD1. The CDR3 sequence is 16 residues long. Germline lookup yields CDR1 ENHRY and CDR2 SYGVKD.

The rearrangement links TRBV7-2 to TRBJ1-2; possibly TRBD1 for D (6 bases). V was trimmed by 4 bases and J by 8 bases, leaving 20 bases between them. The germline V gene has CDR1 SGHTA and CDR2 FQGNSA. CDR3 length equals 15 residues. CDR3 nucleotide sequence: TGTGCCAGCAGCTACAAGTCTGCGGGGGCGGACGGCTACACCTTC. Amino acids: CASSYKSAGADGYTF.

This clonotype appeared a few times. The chain recombines TRBV7-9 with TRBJ2-4; D is ambiguous. The tail of the sequence fits TRBJ2-5 better, so the J call may be wrong. The CDR3 runs 15 residues. Per the germline V gene, CDR1 is SEHNR and CDR2 is FQNEAQ (reference sequence). CDR3 in DNA: TGTGCCAGCAGCCCGGCGGACGTCAGCCGGGAGACCCAGTACTTC. It codes for CASSPADVSRETQYF.

The J gene is TRBJ2-7, the V gene TRBV7-9; a weak D match, TRBD1 (6 bases). Per the germline V gene, CDR1 is SEHNR and CDR2 is FQNEAQ (reference sequence). Trimming removed 2 bases at V and 5 bases at J, with 19 bases between. The CDR3 loop spans 16 amino acids. CDR3 in DNA: TGTGCCAGCAGCTTAACCTTCGACAGGCTAGTGGACGAGCAGTACTTC. Amino acids: CASSLTFDRLVDEQYF.

The rearrangement uses TRBV12-3 or TRBV12-4 and TRBJ1-1; the D gene is possibly TRBD1 (6 bases). The CDR3 runs to 10 residues. V was shortened by 7 bases and J by 7 bases, with 7 bases between the two germline ends. CDR3 DNA sequence: TGTGCCAGCAAGGGGGGTGAAGCTTTCTTT. It is translated as CASKGGEAFF.

V usage is TRBV5-6 and J usage is TRBJ2-7; either TRBD1 or TRBD2 may supply D (6 bases each). Trimming took off 4 bases at V and 2 bases at J, with 19 bases between the two ends. The V gene's germline CDR1 is SGHDT and CDR2 YYEEEE. This CDR3 has 16 residues. The CDR3 is CASSRFDGGPAYEQYF. The CDR3 DNA follows: TGTGCCAGCAGCCGTTTTGACGGGGGCCCAGCCTACGAGCAGTACTTC.

This clonotype was counted a few times. The chain combines TRBV10-3 with TRBJ2-7, with D perhaps TRBD2 (6 bases). The CDR3 is made up of 13 amino acids. Deletions cut 6 bases from V and 1 base from J, with 10 bases between. From germline, CDR1 is ENHRY and CDR2 SYGVKD. CDR3 residues: CAIRWDLSYEQYF. CDR3 in DNA: TGTGCCATCAGATGGGACTTATCCTACGAGCAGTACTTC.

The chain has TRBV4-2 and TRBJ1-5; no clear D. The CDR3 totals 16 residues. With 1 base removed from V and 1 base from J, the gap between germline ends came to 11 bases. In germline, CDR1 is LGHNA, CDR2 YNFKEQ. The CDR3 bases are TGTGCCAGCAGCCAAGGGGAAGGGTTGAGCAATCAGCCCCAGCATTTT. It translates to CASSQGEGLSNQPQHF.

The chain employs TRBV6-2 or TRBV6-3 and TRBJ1-6; no reliable D call. Germline V gene sequence: CDR1 MNHEY, CDR2 SVGEGT. The germline V and J ends were trimmed by 0 bases and 6 bases, with 6 bases remaining between them. The CDR3 is made up of 14 amino acids. CDR3 sequence reads: CASSYSASNSPLHF. CDR3 sequence (DNA): TGTGCCAGCAGTTACTCGGCCAGTAATTCACCCCTCCACTTT.

The chain couples TRBV6-5 to TRBJ2-4; 7 bases agree with TRBD1. TRBJ2-7 explains the end of the DNA better; the J call may be wrong. The CDR3 is 14 amino acids. Per germline, CDR1 MNHEY and CDR2 SVGAGI. CDR3 coding DNA: TGTGCCAGCACCCTCGTACCAGGGGGCTACGAGCAGTACTTC. Translated: CASTLVPGGYEQYF.